This is a list of T cell receptor beta chains from one sample in a study of technical replicates of blood from a few donors. Clones were read by immunoSEQ multiplex PCR, and TCRdb kept only the in-frame ones, dropping some. Of around 70,000 clones listed, around 94% are singletons. Source material: T cells isolated from PBMCs. The receptors originated from a human donor in good health. The conserved cysteine and the conserved F or W are not part of the CDR3 here.

ASSMARSDRASDYGYT	TRBV19	16
ASSLYGGTNTEAF	TRBV27	13
ASSFSGNQETQY	TRBV7-9	12
ASSFQGTDTQY	TRBV7-8	11
ASSLGDTYGYT	TRBV5-6	11
ASTWEETNTEAF	TRBV6-1	12
ASSLAEGDEQY	TRBV9	11
ASKLTVAPSYNEQF	TRBV27	14
ASSFRGQGAPGYT	TRBV27	13
ASSREVGETQY	TRBV7-3	11
ASSLTDRGATEAF	TRBV14	13
AWKQGLDEQY	TRBV30	10
ASSQYDRGDYGYT	TRBV16	13